This passage covers 5 T cell receptor beta chains from one sample sequenced in a study of blood T cell repertoires in COVID-19. TCRdb's copy holds only in-frame clones and misses some; the assay was immunoSEQ multiplex PCR. The repertoire holds approximately 55,000 clones, with about 80% as singletons. The sequenced sample was peripheral blood. These TCRs come from a man aged 25 to 40 with COVID-19, enrolled during active disease.

This clone was seen a single time. J is TRBJ1-3 and V is TRBV3-1 (or the pseudogene TRBV3-2); 8 bases agree with TRBD1. The CDR3 covers 16 residues. The V segment lost 5 bases and the J segment 0 bases; nucleotides outside the gene matches: 6. CDR1 LGHDT and CDR2 YNNKEL come from the germline V gene (reference sequence). CDR3 in DNA: TGTGCCAGCAGCTTCGACAGGGGCATCTCTGGAAACACCATATATTTT. This gives the protein CASSFDRGISGNTIYF.

The sample holds a few counts of this clone. The chain employs TRBV11-3 and TRBJ2-7, with D maybe TRBD2 (7 bases). This CDR3 is built from 15 residues. Trimming took off 1 base at V and 2 bases at J, with 12 bases between the two ends. Germline CDR1 SGHNT, CDR2 YENEEA. CDR3 in DNA: TGTGCCAGCAGCTTAGGCGGGGGCCTTACCTACGAGCAGTACTTC. Protein sequence: CASSLGGGLTYEQYF.

The rearrangement joins TRBV9 to TRBJ2-1; the D gene is possibly TRBD1 (6 bases). The CDR3 is 16 residues long. Deletions cut 0 bases from V and 9 bases from J, with 19 bases between. CDR1 is SGDLS and CDR2 is YYNGEE in the germline V gene. The CDR3 DNA reads as TGTGCCAGCAGCGTAGAAACAGGGACCATCCGCATTGAGCAGTTCTTC. As protein: CASSVETGTIRIEQFF. The full variable domain, rest sourced from reference TRBV9 and TRBJ2-1, is DSGVTQTPKHLITATGQRVTLRCSPRSGDLSVYWYQQSLDQGLQFLIQYYNGEERAKGNILERFSAQQFPDLHSELNLSSLELGDSALYFCASSVETGTIRIEQFFGPGTRLTVL.

The chain couples TRBV4-1 to TRBJ1-5; 9 bases fit TRBD1. V lost 4 bases, J lost 7 bases, and 11 bases stayed unmatched. The CDR3 loop spans 16 amino acids. The germline CDR1 and CDR2 sequences are MGHRA and YSYEKL. This CDR3 reads CASSPADRGVGQPQHF. For the CDR3, the DNA is TGCGCCAGCAGCCCTGCGGACAGGGGTGTTGGACAGCCCCAGCATTTT.

V usage is TRBV4-1 and J usage is TRBJ2-4, with 7 bases identical to TRBD2. The CDR3 extends over 14 amino acids. Germline trimming cut 0 bases from V and 10 bases from J; bases unmatched to any gene: 6. Per germline, CDR1 MGHRA and CDR2 YSYEKL. The CDR3 nucleotides read TGCGCCAGCAGCCAAGAGCCTACGGGGGGTATTCAGTACTTC. It is translated as CASSQEPTGGIQYF.